Presented here are 5 T cell receptor beta chains from one specimen sequenced in a study of beta chain features in type 1 diabetes. What was sequenced were expressed TCRB transcripts, since all of the isolated RNA had been reverse transcribed. TCRdb's table, derived via immunoSEQ multiplex PCR, lists solely in-frame clones and lacks some. Found here are around 150,000 clones, 8% to 9.5% of them singletons; the top ten hold around 0.56%. Their antigens remain unidentified. Study findings and constraints: Patients with Type 1 diabetes showed moderately but significantly shorter TCRB CDR3s in all four CD4+ subsets.

The sequenced material came from central memory CD4+ T cells from blood. These receptors were obtained from a woman between 18 and 29 years old with type 1 diabetes.

In DNA, the CDR3 is TGTGCCAGCAGTTACTCCTACAGGGGGTACGAGCAGTACTTC. Translation: CASSYSYRGYEQYF. V is TRBV6-5 and J is TRBJ2-7; the match to TRBD1 covers 8 bases. Per the germline V gene, CDR1 is MNHEY and CDR2 is SVGAGI. The junction had 2 bases not matched to a gene; V was cut back by 0 bases and J by 4 bases. The CDR3 has 14 amino acids.

This clone was detected a few times. This chain connects TRBV4-2 to TRBJ1-2, with a weak D call TRBD1 (5 bases). The CDR3 has 18 amino acids. Trimming took off 1 base at V and 9 bases at J, with 27 bases between the two ends. Germline values: CDR1 LGHNA, CDR2 YNFKEQ. CDR3 in DNA: TGTGCCAGCAGCCAAGTAGGGGTGGGGCTCAGGGTAGGAAGGAGCTACACCTTC. Amino acid sequence: CASSQVGVGLRVGRSYTF.

On this clone itself: The same CDR3 is also encoded by other DNA sequences in this sample. CDR3 coding DNA: TGTGCCAGCTCACCTCCCGCTGACAGGACTGAAGCTTTCTTT. Amino acids: CASSPPADRTEAFF. This rearrangement joins TRBV18 to TRBJ1-1; D is perhaps TRBD1 (6 bases). The CDR3 is 14 residues long. The V gene lost 3 bases and the J gene lost 5 bases, with 13 bases spanning the gap. CDR1 is KGHSH and CDR2 is LQKENI in the germline V gene.

The chain recombines TRBV4-2 with TRBJ1-5; TRBD1 is a possible D gene (6 bases). Trimming shortened V by 0 bases and J by 2 bases, and 11 bases separated the two germline ends. The CDR3 has 16 amino acids. The germline gives CDR1 LGHNA, CDR2 YNFKEQ. CDR3 sequence: CASSQDGSGGNQPQHF. The CDR3 region has the DNA TGTGCCAGCAGCCAAGACGGGTCAGGGGGCAATCAGCCCCAGCATTTT.

The gene calls are TRBV11-2 and TRBJ2-7; TRBD1 might be the D (5 bases). CDR3 size: 13 residues. CDR1 and CDR2 (germline): SGHAT, FQNNGV. With 2 bases removed from V and 5 bases from J, the gap between germline ends came to 10 bases. CDR3 coding DNA: TGTGCCAGCAGCTTAAGGGGTGCGGACGAGCAGTACTTC. It specifies CASSLRGADEQYF.